Listed below are T cell receptor beta chains from one sample, sequenced in a study. In TCRdb, the multiplex PCR reads were re-called with MiXCR into one record per CDR3 protein. The data hold some 370 distinct CDR3 sequences, with under 7% observed a single time. Sequenced material: Tregs sorted from blood. The source of these receptors is a female donor with breast cancer. CDR3s include the opening cysteine and the closing phenylalanine or tryptophan. D genes are given only for firm matches. Size is omitted from some rows. Given values are once, few, many or a class for expanded clones.

v_call: TRBV12-3/TRBV12-4
clone_size: hyperexpanded
d_call: TRBD1
j_call: TRBJ1-2
cdr3_nt: TGTGCCAGCAGTCCCGGGACAGGGGTCCAGCAGGGCTACACCTTC
cdr3_aa: CASSPGTGVQQGYTF

v_call: TRBV12-3/TRBV12-4
clone_size: -
d_call: -
j_call: TRBJ1-2
cdr3_nt: -
cdr3_aa: CAGRSNYGCTF

v_call: TRBV12-3/TRBV12-4
clone_size: large
d_call: -
j_call: TRBJ1-2
cdr3_nt: TGTGCCAGCAGTTTAGATTTGTTGGGAGTCTATGGCTACACCTTC
cdr3_aa: CASSLDLLGVYGYTF

v_call: TRBV12-3/TRBV12-4
clone_size: large
d_call: -
j_call: TRBJ1-2
cdr3_nt: TGTGCCAGCAGTCCCGACGGGTGGCAGGAGCACTATGGCTACACCTTC
cdr3_aa: CASSPDGWQEHYGYTF

v_call: TRBV12-3/TRBV12-4
clone_size: medium-sized
d_call: -
j_call: TRBJ1-2
cdr3_nt: TGTGCCAGCAGCCTAGACACCAGCTGGGGCTACACCTTC
cdr3_aa: CASSLDTSWGYTF

v_call: TRBV12-3/TRBV12-4
clone_size: large
d_call: -
j_call: TRBJ1-2
cdr3_nt: TGTGCCAGCAGTTATGGTCAGGGTGGCTACACCTTC
cdr3_aa: CASSYGQGGYTF

v_call: TRBV12-3/TRBV12-4
clone_size: large
d_call: -
j_call: TRBJ1-2
cdr3_nt: TGTGCCAGCAGTTTACAGGGTGGCTACACCTTC
cdr3_aa: CASSLQGGYTF

v_call: TRBV12-3/TRBV12-4
clone_size: medium-sized
d_call: -
j_call: TRBJ1-2
cdr3_nt: TGTGCCAGCAGACAGATCGGTGGCTACACCTTC
cdr3_aa: CASRQIGGYTF

v_call: TRBV12-3/TRBV12-4
clone_size: few
d_call: -
j_call: TRBJ1-2
cdr3_nt: TGTGCCAGCAGCTCAGGACTCTACTATGACTACACCTTC
cdr3_aa: CASSSGLYYDYTF

v_call: TRBV12-3/TRBV12-4
clone_size: large
d_call: -
j_call: TRBJ1-2
cdr3_nt: TGTGCCAGCAGTTTAGAAACACGGAGTGGCTACACCTTC
cdr3_aa: CASSLETRSGYTF

v_call: TRBV12-3/TRBV12-4
clone_size: large
d_call: -
j_call: TRBJ1-2
cdr3_nt: TGTGCCAGCAGGTCAGACTTGTCTGGCTACACCTTC
cdr3_aa: CASRSDLSGYTF

v_call: TRBV12-3/TRBV12-4
clone_size: large
d_call: -
j_call: TRBJ1-2
cdr3_nt: TGTGCCAGCAGTTTAGCAGAGGGATATCGTTATGGCTACACCTTC
cdr3_aa: CASSLAEGYRYGYTF

v_call: TRBV12-3/TRBV12-4
clone_size: large
d_call: TRBD1
j_call: TRBJ1-2
cdr3_nt: TGTGCCAGCAGTTCGACAGGGCCTAACTATGGCTACACCTTC
cdr3_aa: CASSSTGPNYGYTF

v_call: TRBV12-3/TRBV12-4
clone_size: medium-sized
d_call: -
j_call: TRBJ1-2
cdr3_nt: TGTGCCAGCAGTGTTAATTATAACTATGGCTACACCTTC
cdr3_aa: CASSVNYNYGYTF

v_call: TRBV12-3/TRBV12-4
clone_size: large
d_call: TRBD1
j_call: TRBJ1-2
cdr3_nt: TGTGCCAGCAGTCCAGAGACAGGGTTTCGTGGCTACACCTTC
cdr3_aa: CASSPETGFRGYTF

v_call: TRBV12-3/TRBV12-4
clone_size: -
d_call: TRBD1
j_call: TRBJ1-2
cdr3_nt: TGTGTCAGCAGTGAGCGGGACAGCCTGACGGGAGGTTACACCTTC
cdr3_aa: CVSSERDSLTGGYTF

v_call: TRBV12-3/TRBV12-4
clone_size: medium-sized
d_call: TRBD1
j_call: TRBJ1-2
cdr3_nt: TGTGCCAGCAGTCCTCCGCGGGACAGGCGAATGGGCTACACCTTC
cdr3_aa: CASSPPRDRRMGYTF

v_call: TRBV12-3/TRBV12-4
clone_size: medium-sized
d_call: -
j_call: TRBJ1-2
cdr3_nt: TGTGCCAGCAGTTTAGGAGGCTACACCTTC
cdr3_aa: CASSLGGYTF

v_call: TRBV12-3/TRBV12-4
clone_size: large
d_call: -
j_call: TRBJ1-2
cdr3_nt: TGTGCCAGCAGCAATCCTGGGAACTATGGCTACACCTTC
cdr3_aa: CASSNPGNYGYTF

v_call: TRBV12-3/TRBV12-4
clone_size: hyperexpanded
d_call: -
j_call: TRBJ1-2
cdr3_nt: TGTGCCAGCAGTTCCACCGGACAGCCACTGGGACTTTTC
cdr3_aa: CASSSTGQPLGLF

v_call: TRBV12-3/TRBV12-4
clone_size: large
d_call: -
j_call: TRBJ1-2
cdr3_nt: TGTGCCAGCAGTCACCACAGGGAGGAGGGTTATGGCTACACCTTC
cdr3_aa: CASSHHREEGYGYTF

v_call: TRBV12-3/TRBV12-4
clone_size: large
d_call: TRBD1
j_call: TRBJ1-2
cdr3_nt: TGTGCCAGCAGACCGGGACAGGGACCCAATGGCTACACCTTC
cdr3_aa: CASRPGQGPNGYTF

v_call: TRBV12-3/TRBV12-4
clone_size: large
d_call: -
j_call: TRBJ1-2
cdr3_nt: TGTGCCAGCAGTTTGGGGCTAAACTATGGCTACACCTTC
cdr3_aa: CASSLGLNYGYTF

v_call: TRBV12-3/TRBV12-4
clone_size: large
d_call: TRBD1
j_call: TRBJ1-2
cdr3_nt: TGTGCCAGCAGTCACCGGGACAGCAACTATGGCTACACCTTC
cdr3_aa: CASSHRDSNYGYTF

v_call: TRBV12-3/TRBV12-4
clone_size: large
d_call: -
j_call: TRBJ1-2
cdr3_nt: TGTGCCAGCAGTCGGACAGTGAACTATGGCTACACCTTC
cdr3_aa: CASSRTVNYGYTF

v_call: TRBV12-3/TRBV12-4
clone_size: medium-sized
d_call: -
j_call: TRBJ1-2
cdr3_nt: TGTGCCAGCAGCCGAACATCGAACTATGGCTACACCTTC
cdr3_aa: CASSRTSNYGYTF

v_call: TRBV12-3/TRBV12-4
clone_size: large
d_call: TRBD1
j_call: TRBJ1-2
cdr3_nt: TGTGCCAGCAGCCTTTCGGGACAGGGGCTCTATGGCTACACCTTC
cdr3_aa: CASSLSGQGLYGYTF

v_call: TRBV12-3/TRBV12-4
clone_size: large
d_call: -
j_call: TRBJ1-2
cdr3_nt: TGTGCCAGCAGTATCTTGAGTGGTAGCTACACCTTC
cdr3_aa: CASSILSGSYTF

v_call: TRBV12-3/TRBV12-4
clone_size: medium-sized
d_call: -
j_call: TRBJ1-2
cdr3_nt: TGTGCCAGCAGGCTCACAGGGACCTATGGCTACACCTTC
cdr3_aa: CASRLTGTYGYTF

v_call: TRBV12-3/TRBV12-4
clone_size: large
d_call: -
j_call: TRBJ1-2
cdr3_nt: TGTGCCAGCTGGGGAGTAGATGGCTACACCTTC
cdr3_aa: CASWGVDGYTF

v_call: TRBV12-3/TRBV12-4
clone_size: large
d_call: TRBD1
j_call: TRBJ1-2
cdr3_nt: TGTGCCAGCAGTTCCGGACAGGCTTCTACCTATGGCTACACCTTC
cdr3_aa: CASSSGQASTYGYTF

v_call: TRBV12-3/TRBV12-4
clone_size: large
d_call: -
j_call: TRBJ1-2
cdr3_nt: TGTGCCAGCAGTTTAGGCAGGGCCTATGGCTACACCTTC
cdr3_aa: CASSLGRAYGYTF

v_call: TRBV12-3/TRBV12-4
clone_size: large
d_call: TRBD1
j_call: TRBJ1-2
cdr3_nt: TGTGCCAGCAGTTCCACGATCGACAGGGCCTATGGCTACACCTTC
cdr3_aa: CASSSTIDRAYGYTF